This T cell receptor (beta chain) emerged from a study of cytomegalovirus exposure and HLA in healthy donors. PCR was performed using 60 Vbeta and 13 Jbeta primers. Only in-frame clones appear in the TCRdb table, and some are missing; sequencing was by immunoSEQ multiplex PCR. The sample has roughly 98,000 clones, about two thirds seen once. Germline V gene sequence: CDR1 LNHDA, CDR2 SQIVND (reference sequence). CDR3 size: 16 residues. J was trimmed by 4 bases and V by 6 bases; bases with no gene match: 11. The source material was PBMCs. V is TRBV19 and J is TRBJ1-5; 8 bases line up with TRBD1. The receptor's source is a man in his fifties in good health and CMV-seronegative. The CDR3 DNA sequence: TGTGCCAGTAGGCCCCGGACAGGGTCACCGAATCAGCCCCAGCATTTT. Its translation: CASRPRTGSPNQPQHF.